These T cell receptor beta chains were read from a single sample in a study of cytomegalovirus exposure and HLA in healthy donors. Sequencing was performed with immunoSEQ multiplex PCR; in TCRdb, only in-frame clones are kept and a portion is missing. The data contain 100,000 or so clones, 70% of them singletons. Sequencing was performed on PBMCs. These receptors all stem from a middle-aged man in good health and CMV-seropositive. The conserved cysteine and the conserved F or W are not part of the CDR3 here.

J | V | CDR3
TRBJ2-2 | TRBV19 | ASSVSSGTHTGELF
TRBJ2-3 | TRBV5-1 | ASSLRSGDTQY
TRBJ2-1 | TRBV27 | ASSLFASGSYNEQF
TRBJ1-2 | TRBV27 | ASSSTGFNYGYT
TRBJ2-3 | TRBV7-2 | ASKPWQGDTQY
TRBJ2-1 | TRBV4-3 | ASSQDYEREIGNEQF
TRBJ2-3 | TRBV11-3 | ASSLEASGETQY
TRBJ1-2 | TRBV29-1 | SVADWTVNYGYT
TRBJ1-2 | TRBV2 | ASTSDRGLNGYT
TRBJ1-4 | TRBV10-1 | ASSDGQDEKLF
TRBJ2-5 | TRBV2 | ASTLQETQY
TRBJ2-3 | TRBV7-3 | ASSSQGGGDTQY
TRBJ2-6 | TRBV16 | ASSQFKPAGAGANVLT
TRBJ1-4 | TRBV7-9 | ASRAGTGNNEKLF
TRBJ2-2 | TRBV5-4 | ASSGGGLVTGELF
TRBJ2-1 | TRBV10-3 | AISVQADEQF
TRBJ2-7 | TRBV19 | ASSLPELAHEQY
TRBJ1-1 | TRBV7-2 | ASSITPTALNTEAF
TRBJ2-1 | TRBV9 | ASSVGGTGWDEQF
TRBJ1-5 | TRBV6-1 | ASSDHRGLGSNQPQH
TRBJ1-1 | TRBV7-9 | ASSLQGAIYEAF
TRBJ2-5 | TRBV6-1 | ASAGQGLGTQY
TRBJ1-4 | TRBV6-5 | ASGDRGNEKLF
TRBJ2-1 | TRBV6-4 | ASSWTGVAINEQF
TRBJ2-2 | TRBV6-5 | ASTPTRGAGELF
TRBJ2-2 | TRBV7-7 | ASSSADPGTSGSYIGELF
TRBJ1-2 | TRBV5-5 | ASSSTGGRYGYT
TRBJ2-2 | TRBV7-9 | ASSPTRDRGYTGELF
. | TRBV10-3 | AISESHLPYEQY
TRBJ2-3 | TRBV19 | ASRAGLPATQY
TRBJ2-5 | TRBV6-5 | ASRKGGQETQY
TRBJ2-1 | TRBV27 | ASSRTGQGSYNEQF
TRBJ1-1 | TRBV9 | ASGPTGEDTEAF
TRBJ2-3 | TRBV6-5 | ASSPETRVPDTQY
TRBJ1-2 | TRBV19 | ASNPFSGRRNYGYT
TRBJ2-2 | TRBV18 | ASSLEGNTGELF
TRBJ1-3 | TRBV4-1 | ASSDPRQATSGNTIY
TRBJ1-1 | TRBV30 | AWSKSPGYTEAF
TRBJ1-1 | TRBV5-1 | ASSPGDFMNTEAF
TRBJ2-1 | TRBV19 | ASSIDLRGTNEQF
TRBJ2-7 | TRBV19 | ASTKEAAFGEQY
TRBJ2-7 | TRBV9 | ASSPRPSGISYEQY
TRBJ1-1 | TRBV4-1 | ASSQALGHNTEAF
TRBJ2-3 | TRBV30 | AWSATGDTQY
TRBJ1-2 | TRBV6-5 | ASSRDGNYGYT
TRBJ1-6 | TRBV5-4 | ASSLRTGGSPLH
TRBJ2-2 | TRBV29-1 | SVEAPETGELF
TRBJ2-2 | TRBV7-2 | ASSFFSGELF
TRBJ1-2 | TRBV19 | ASSEQGAANYGYT
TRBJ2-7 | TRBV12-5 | ASGRNSDLYEQY
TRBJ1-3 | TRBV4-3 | ASSQETGNGGNTIY
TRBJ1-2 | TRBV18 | ASSPGQGRSYGYT
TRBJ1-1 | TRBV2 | ASTKAAARGGMNTEAF
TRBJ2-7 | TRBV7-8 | ASSSVVAEGLGGEQY
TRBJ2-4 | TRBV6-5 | ASSYTVKAKNIQY